Listed below are T cell receptor beta chains from one sample, sequenced in a study of blood T cell repertoires in COVID-19. The table came from immunoSEQ multiplex PCR; TCRdb's copy has only in-frame clones and leaves some out. This sample has around 200,000 clones, with about nine tenths found just once. The sample was PBMCs or T cells enriched from blood (not recorded which). These receptors all come from a woman in her late teens or twenties who had recovered from COVID-19. Each CDR3 is given with its conserved first and last residue. Clone size is not always given. Where it is, it says once, few, many or a class for expanded clones.

V gene: TRBV28; J gene: TRBJ1-2; clone size: NA; CDR3 protein: CASSPPPGQAMGGYTF
V gene: TRBV27; J gene: TRBJ2-6; clone size: NA; CDR3 protein: CASSPPGTGGLIGANVLTF
V gene: TRBV5-1; J gene: TRBJ2-1; clone size: once; CDR3 protein: CASSFPLRMNEQFF
V gene: TRBV19; J gene: TRBJ1-3; clone size: few; CDR3 protein: CGGAPGNTIYF
V gene: TRBV7-9; J gene: TRBJ2-3; clone size: NA; CDR3 protein: CASRGTSGKTDTQYF
V gene: TRBV19; J gene: TRBJ1-3; clone size: NA; CDR3 protein: CASSSSGTGAGNTIYF
V gene: TRBV12-5; J gene: TRBJ2-2; clone size: NA; CDR3 protein: CASGLGTQGATGELFF
V gene: TRBV5-4; J gene: TRBJ2-5; clone size: NA; CDR3 protein: CASSLGQGETQYF
V gene: TRBV6-4; J gene: TRBJ2-3; clone size: NA; CDR3 protein: CASSDSSGEVDTQYF
V gene: TRBV6-5; J gene: TRBJ1-2; clone size: NA; CDR3 protein: CASRSPAEGRYGYTF
V gene: TRBV11-2; J gene: TRBJ1-4; clone size: NA; CDR3 protein: CASSPYRTTNEKLFF
V gene: TRBV6-5; J gene: TRBJ1-1; clone size: NA; CDR3 protein: CAAHGWPGGNTEAFF
V gene: TRBV28; J gene: TRBJ2-3; clone size: NA; CDR3 protein: CASSSAGTSGRITDTQYF
V gene: TRBV28; J gene: TRBJ1-5; clone size: NA; CDR3 protein: CASSFGRANGNQPQHF
V gene: TRBV3-1/TRBV3-2; J gene: TRBJ2-1; clone size: NA; CDR3 protein: CASSRVRDISYNEQFF
V gene: TRBV5-5; J gene: TRBJ1-1; clone size: NA; CDR3 protein: CASSSQGDTEAFF